These T cell receptor beta chains were read from a single sample in a study of T cell changes during pregnancy in multiple sclerosis. The repertoire was sequenced with immunoSEQ multiplex PCR; TCRdb's copy has only in-frame clones and lacks some. The sample lists about 28,000 clones; roughly 89% were seen once. The sequenced sample was CD4+ T cells from peripheral blood mononuclear cells, obtained in the second trimester of pregnancy. The receptors stem from a female donor with multiple sclerosis, enrolled in a pregnancy study. Each CDR3 is given with its conserved first and last residue. The D gene is left open where the match is weak. Where a row states a size, it is once, few, many or the class of an expanded clone; other rows omit it.

abundance: few
v_gene: TRBV7-9
d_gene: .
j_gene: TRBJ1-1
CDR3nt: TGTGCCAGCAGCCTTGACCAGGGATGGGAAGCTTTCTTT
CDR3aa: CASSLDQGWEAFF

abundance: .
v_gene: TRBV14
d_gene: .
j_gene: TRBJ1-2
CDR3nt: TGTGCCAGCAGCCAAGGCCAGAACTATGGCTACACCTTC
CDR3aa: CASSQGQNYGYTF

abundance: .
v_gene: TRBV2
d_gene: .
j_gene: TRBJ1-5
CDR3nt: TGTGCCAGCAGATCGGGACTTAGCAATCAGCCCCAGCATTTT
CDR3aa: CASRSGLSNQPQHF

abundance: .
v_gene: TRBV30
d_gene: TRBD2
j_gene: TRBJ2-7
CDR3nt: TGTGCCTGGAGTGTGGTGGGGGGGGGCTACGAGCAGTACTTC
CDR3aa: CAWSVVGGGYEQYF

abundance: .
v_gene: TRBV4-1
d_gene: .
j_gene: TRBJ1-1
CDR3nt: TGCGCCAGCAACACGGGGCGGGGTAGGGTCACTGAAGCTTTCTTT
CDR3aa: CASNTGRGRVTEAFF

abundance: .
v_gene: TRBV15
d_gene: TRBD1
j_gene: TRBJ1-1
CDR3nt: TGTGCCACCAGCAGAGATGGGGACAGTGAAGCTTTCTTT
CDR3aa: CATSRDGDSEAFF

abundance: .
v_gene: TRBV30
d_gene: .
j_gene: TRBJ2-3
CDR3nt: TGTGCCTGGAGTGTCCAATCAGATACGCAGTATTTT
CDR3aa: CAWSVQSDTQYF

abundance: .
v_gene: TRBV5-4
d_gene: TRBD2
j_gene: TRBJ2-3
CDR3nt: TGTGCCAGCAGCTTGGGGTTGACTAGCGGGGGGTCTGCAGATACGCAGTATTTT
CDR3aa: CASSLGLTSGGSADTQYF

abundance: .
v_gene: TRBV6-6
d_gene: TRBD1
j_gene: TRBJ1-5
CDR3nt: TGTGCCAGCAGTATGGGGACAGGCTGGAACAATCAGCCCCAGCATTTT
CDR3aa: CASSMGTGWNNQPQHF

abundance: .
v_gene: TRBV6-1
d_gene: .
j_gene: TRBJ2-2
CDR3nt: TGTGCCAGCAGTGGCCCGGCGAACACCGGGGAGCTGTTTTTT
CDR3aa: CASSGPANTGELFF

abundance: .
v_gene: TRBV9
d_gene: TRBD1
j_gene: TRBJ1-1
CDR3nt: TGTGCCAGCAGCCCCTGGCAGGGGGCGTTCAACACTGAAGCTTTCTTT
CDR3aa: CASSPWQGAFNTEAFF

abundance: once
v_gene: TRBV6-6
d_gene: .
j_gene: TRBJ2-1
CDR3nt: TGTGCCAGCAGTTACTCGAGGGTGAATGAGCAGTTCTTC
CDR3aa: CASSYSRVNEQFF

abundance: .
v_gene: TRBV19
d_gene: TRBD1
j_gene: TRBJ1-6
CDR3nt: TGTGCCAGTAGTAGGACAGGGGGGGCGAATTCACCCCTCCACTTT
CDR3aa: CASSRTGGANSPLHF

abundance: .
v_gene: TRBV6-6
d_gene: TRBD1
j_gene: TRBJ2-3
CDR3nt: TGTGCCAGCAGTCGGGGGGACAGGGAAGATACGCAGTATTTT
CDR3aa: CASSRGDREDTQYF

abundance: medium-sized
v_gene: TRBV29-1
d_gene: TRBD1
j_gene: TRBJ1-2
CDR3nt: TGCAGCGTCGGAGGACAGGGGGCTTTAGGGTATGGCTACACCTTC
CDR3aa: CSVGGQGALGYGYTF

abundance: .
v_gene: TRBV28
d_gene: .
j_gene: TRBJ1-5
CDR3nt: TGTGCCAGCAGGGCTTTGGGAGGGGATAATCAGCCCCAGCATTTT
CDR3aa: CASRALGGDNQPQHF

abundance: .
v_gene: TRBV28
d_gene: .
j_gene: TRBJ1-1
CDR3nt: TGTGCCAGCAGTTTAGGAGGTTTTGAAGCTTTCTTT
CDR3aa: CASSLGGFEAFF

abundance: .
v_gene: TRBV27
d_gene: .
j_gene: TRBJ1-1
CDR3nt: TGTGCCAGCAGTCGAGGGTTGACAGGAGCCAACACTGAAGCTTTCTTT
CDR3aa: CASSRGLTGANTEAFF

abundance: .
v_gene: TRBV7-2
d_gene: .
j_gene: TRBJ1-2
CDR3nt: TGTGCCAGCAGCTTATGGGGAGGCCATGGCTACACCTTC
CDR3aa: CASSLWGGHGYTF

abundance: .
v_gene: TRBV7-2
d_gene: TRBD2
j_gene: TRBJ2-7
CDR3nt: TGTGCCAGCAGCTCGGGGGGGGCTTCCTACGAGCAGTACTTC
CDR3aa: CASSSGGASYEQYF

abundance: .
v_gene: TRBV9
d_gene: TRBD2
j_gene: TRBJ2-2
CDR3nt: TGTGCCAGCACCCGGGGGGGCCGGACGGTCGGGGAGCTGTTTTTT
CDR3aa: CASTRGGRTVGELFF

abundance: .
v_gene: TRBV5-5
d_gene: .
j_gene: TRBJ2-1
CDR3nt: TGTGCCAGCAGCTTGGGACCTCGTGGGGGGGCCACCGATGAGCAGTTCTTC
CDR3aa: CASSLGPRGGATDEQFF

abundance: .
v_gene: TRBV29-1
d_gene: .
j_gene: TRBJ2-1
CDR3nt: TGCAGCGTGGGCAAGAGCTCCTACAATGAGCAGTTCTTC
CDR3aa: CSVGKSSYNEQFF

abundance: .
v_gene: TRBV18
d_gene: .
j_gene: TRBJ1-6
CDR3nt: TGTGCCAGCTCACCAACCAGGGTAATTTCACCCCTCCACTTT
CDR3aa: CASSPTRVISPLHF

abundance: .
v_gene: TRBV6-6
d_gene: TRBD2
j_gene: TRBJ2-3
CDR3nt: TGTGCCAGCACCACTAGCGGGGATACGCAGTATTTT
CDR3aa: CASTTSGDTQYF

abundance: .
v_gene: TRBV20-1
d_gene: TRBD1
j_gene: TRBJ1-1
CDR3nt: TGCAGTGCTGGGACAGCTCTTGGGGCTTTCTTT
CDR3aa: CSAGTALGAFF

abundance: .
v_gene: TRBV7-8
d_gene: .
j_gene: TRBJ2-1
CDR3nt: TGTGCCAGCAGCTCTTCCCAAGCGGCCCTAGGGGGTGAGCAGTTCTTC
CDR3aa: CASSSSQAALGGEQFF